One sample yielded the 29 T cell receptor beta chains listed below, sequenced in a study of cytomegalovirus exposure and HLA in healthy donors. With 60 Vbeta and 13 Jbeta primers, the PCR was carried out. Data came from immunoSEQ multiplex PCR; TCRdb stores just in-frame clones and leaves some out. The sample has approximately 53,000 clones; 60% to 80% are singletons. Sequencing input: PBMCs. The receptors shown here come from a woman aged 35 to 49 in good health and CMV-seropositive.

About this clone itself: Other DNA sequences in the same sample also yield this CDR3. The CDR3 bases are TGTGCCAGCAGTTTAACAGGGGCGACTCAGCCCCAGCATTTT. It specifies CASSLTGATQPQHF. V usage is TRBV28 and J usage is TRBJ1-5, with 7 bases aligning to TRBD1. V was clipped by 2 bases and J by 6 bases; unmatched bases: 4. This CDR3 is 14 amino acids long. Germline CDR1 MDHEN, CDR2 SYDVKM.

This chain connects TRBV25-1 to TRBJ1-1; D is perhaps TRBD1 (5 bases). CDR1 is MGHDK and CDR2 is SYGVNS in the germline V gene. The germline V and J ends were trimmed by 6 bases and 1 base, with 9 bases remaining between them. The CDR3 spans 13 residues. CDR3 bases: TGTGCCAGCAGCCCTCAGGGGAACACTGAAGCTTTCTTT. It codes for CASSPQGNTEAFF.

This rearrangement joins TRBV5-1 to TRBJ1-4; 8 bases are shared with TRBD1. V was clipped by 3 bases and J by 7 bases; unmatched bases: 5. This CDR3 spans 14 amino acids. Looked up from germline, CDR1 is SGHRS and CDR2 is YFSETQ. CDR3 protein: CASSSQGAPEKLFF. CDR3 in DNA: TGCGCCAGCAGCTCCCAGGGGGCCCCTGAAAAACTGTTTTTT.

The chain couples TRBV9 to TRBJ2-7; a possible D gene is TRBD1 (6 bases). The CDR3 covers 14 residues. V was cut by 4 bases and J by 2 bases, with 13 bases left in between. Germline CDR1 reads SGDLS; CDR2 reads YYNGEE. CDR3 nucleotides: TGTGCCAGCAGCCCTGAGGGGGTCCCCTACGAGCAGTACTTC. Translated, it gives CASSPEGVPYEQYF.

This chain joins TRBV30 and TRBJ2-1, with D perhaps TRBD2 (6 bases). The ends were cut back, 5 bases at V and 8 bases at J, with 16 bases in the middle. The CDR3 is made up of 13 amino acids. The germline CDR1 and CDR2 sequences are GTSNPN and SVGIG (reference sequence). CDR3 in amino acids: CAWQTRMVDEQFF. The CDR3 DNA is TGTGCCTGGCAGACTAGAATGGTTGATGAGCAGTTCTTC.

This chain uses TRBV23-1 with TRBJ2-1; the D gene is possibly TRBD2 (6 bases). TRBV23-1 is filed as an ORF, its function uncertain. The CDR3 covers 15 residues. V shed 3 bases and J shed 0 bases, with 9 bases lying between them. The CDR3 DNA sequence: TGCGCCAGCAGTCATACCGGGGGCTCCTACAATGAGCAGTTCTTC. This sequence encodes CASSHTGGSYNEQFF.

The CDR3 nucleotides read TGTGCCAGCAGCTTAGGCCGGGATCCCCATGAAAAACTGTTTTTT. Its translation: CASSLGRDPHEKLFF. The V and J genes are TRBV7-2 and TRBJ1-4; no definite D call. The germline gives CDR1 SGHTA, CDR2 FQGNSA. CDR3 length equals 15 residues. Trimming left V 1 base short and J 6 bases short, with 12 bases between.

This chain's CDR3 is CASMEAMNTEAFF. The CDR3 bases are TGTGCCAGCATGGAGGCCATGAACACTGAAGCTTTCTTT. The chain employs TRBV2 and TRBJ1-1, with unresolved D. CDR3 length: 13 residues. The germline gives CDR1 SNHLY, CDR2 FYNNEI. Between the trimmed V and J ends, which lost 7 bases and 0 bases, there was a span of 9 bases.

The chain carries TRBV5-1 and TRBJ2-2; 7 bases are a match to TRBD2. V was pared by 4 bases and J by 4 bases, with 7 bases of the junction left unmatched. Per the germline V gene, CDR1 is SGHRS and CDR2 is YFSETQ. This CDR3 spans 15 amino acids. The CDR3 bases are TGCGCCAGCAGCGGCGCTACGGGGGGCACCGGGGAGCTGTTTTTT. This encodes CASSGATGGTGELFF.

V usage is TRBV30 and J usage is TRBJ2-1; 9 bases are shared with TRBD1. The CDR3 covers 15 residues. V dropped 2 bases and J dropped 8; count of bases not matched to a gene: 10. The germline V gene encodes CDR1 GTSNPN and CDR2 SVGIG (reference sequence). CDR3 nucleotide sequence: TGTGCCTGGAGTTTGGGGGACAGGGCGTCCGATGAGCAGTTCTTC. This codes for CAWSLGDRASDEQFF.

This clone has only a few counts. The chain couples TRBV25-1 to TRBJ2-1; 8 bases line up with TRBD1. This CDR3 has 15 amino acids. The ends lost 4 bases at V and 6 bases at J; junction bases unmatched: 8. In germline, CDR1 is MGHDK, CDR2 SYGVNS. The CDR3 coding sequence is TGTGCCAGCAGTGGGTGGACAGGGAGTAGCAATGAGCAGTTCTTC. Protein: CASSGWTGSSNEQFF.

The chain carries TRBV5-1 and TRBJ1-2, with 7 nucleotides matching TRBD1. The CDR3 covers 15 residues. Germline CDR1 SGHRS, CDR2 YFSETQ. Trimming removed 4 bases from V and 4 bases from J; junction bases left unmatched: 10. CDR3 protein: CASSPIRDSTYGYTF. The CDR3 nucleotides are TGCGCCAGCAGCCCCATAAGGGACAGCACCTATGGCTACACCTTC. The complete variable domain, with remaining parts taken from reference TRBV5-1 and TRBJ1-2, reads KAGVTQTPRYLIKTRGQQVTLSCSPISGHRSVSWYQQTPGQGLQFLFEYFSETQRNKGNFPGRFSGRQFSNSRSEMNVSTLELGDSALYLCASSPIRDSTYGYTFGSGTRLTVV.

The V gene is TRBV5-1, the J gene TRBJ2-5; 10 nucleotides agree with TRBD1. After removal of 1 base from V and 2 bases from J, the junction contained 2 bases not matched to a gene. CDR1 is SGHRS and CDR2 is YFSETQ in the germline V gene. CDR3 size: 15 residues. This CDR3 is CASSLLGQGQETQYF. Written as DNA, the CDR3 is TGCGCCAGCAGCTTGTTGGGACAGGGGCAAGAGACCCAGTACTTC.

This chain uses TRBV5-1 with TRBJ2-2, with TRBD2 matching over 7 bases. V trimming: 4 bases; J trimming: 4 bases; junction bases outside the gene matches: 10. CDR3 length: 16 amino acids. Germline V gene sequence: CDR1 SGHRS, CDR2 YFSETQ. The CDR3 loop reads CASSPETGGRTGELFF. CDR3 nucleotide sequence: TGCGCCAGCAGCCCGGAGACGGGGGGTCGCACCGGGGAGCTGTTTTTT.

Only a few counts were recorded for this clone. The CDR3 region has the DNA TGTGCCAGCAGCCCCGAGCGCTACTCCTACGAGCAGTACTTC. As protein: CASSPERYSYEQYF. The chain recombines TRBV6-1 with TRBJ2-7; D is uncertain. The CDR3 is 14 amino acids. CDR1 and CDR2 (germline): MNHNS, SASEGT. Trimming shortened V by 6 bases and J by 0 bases, and 12 bases separated the two germline ends.

This clone came up a few times. The chain is built from TRBV2 and TRBJ2-1; 9 bases are a match to TRBD2. This CDR3 comprises 12 residues. From germline, CDR1 is SNHLY and CDR2 FYNNEI. V was pared by 6 bases and J by 10 bases, with 4 bases of the junction left unmatched. The CDR3 DNA follows: TGTGCCAGCAGACCCACTAGCGGGGAGCAGTTCTTC. Amino acids: CASRPTSGEQFF.

The chain couples TRBV7-9 to TRBJ2-5; 8 nucleotides match TRBD2. The J segment lost 5 bases and the V segment lost 7 bases, leaving 9 bases of the junction unmatched. The CDR3 covers 14 residues. The V gene's germline CDR1 is SEHNR and CDR2 FQNEAQ (reference sequence). CDR3 in DNA: TGTGCCAGCACCCGGCGGGGGGCCGATGAGACCCAGTACTTC. Protein product: CASTRRGADETQYF.

In this sample, this clone turned up a few times. The CDR3 nucleotides read TGTGCCAGCAGCTTGCGAGGGACTAGTCGCAACGAGCAGTACTTC. This sequence encodes CASSLRGTSRNEQYF. V gene TRBV5-4 combines with J gene TRBJ2-7; 8 nucleotides agree with TRBD2. Germline CDR1 and CDR2: SGHNT and YYREEE (reference sequence). There are 15 residues in the CDR3. V was pared by 1 base and J by 5 bases, with 8 bases of the junction left unmatched.

This chain links TRBV6-6 with TRBJ2-1; D not certain. Germline V gene data show CDR1 as MNHNY and CDR2 as SVGAGI (reference sequence). There are 11 residues in the CDR3. Between the trimmed V and J ends, which lost 4 bases and 14 bases, there was a span of 12 bases. DNA for the CDR3: TGTGCCAGCAGTTTAGGCCCCGAGGAGTTCTTC. Its protein is CASSLGPEEFF.

This clone showed up just a few times. This chain links TRBV7-3 with TRBJ2-1; 9 bases fit TRBD2. This CDR3 has 14 residues. V was clipped by 0 bases and J by 8 bases; unmatched bases: 2. Germline assignment: CDR1 SGHTA and CDR2 FQGTGA. CDR3 sequence reads: CASSLTSGGDEQFF. As DNA, the CDR3 is TGTGCCAGCAGCTTAACTAGCGGGGGTGATGAGCAGTTCTTC.

The rearrangement joins TRBV6-5 to TRBJ2-5, with 7 bases that match TRBD1. The CDR3 length is 13 residues. The germline gives CDR1 MNHEY, CDR2 SVGAGI. The junction had 4 bases not matched to a gene; V was cut back by 6 bases and J by 3 bases. The CDR3 loop is CASSDGTEETQYF. CDR3 nucleotides: TGTGCCAGCAGCGACGGGACAGAAGAGACCCAGTACTTC.

The chain recombines TRBV5-4 with TRBJ2-6, with D possibly matching TRBD1 (5 bases). The CDR3 has 15 residues. The germline CDR1 and CDR2 sequences are SGHNT and YYREEE (reference sequence). V lost 3 bases to trimming and J lost 0 bases, with 7 bases between them. This CDR3 is CASSSTDSGANVLTF. CDR3 DNA: TGTGCCAGCAGCTCGACAGACTCTGGGGCCAACGTCCTGACTTTC.

The genes are TRBV28 and TRBJ2-3; tentative D call: TRBD1 (6 bases). Looked up from germline, CDR1 is MDHEN and CDR2 is SYDVKM. V gave up 8 bases and J gave up 5 bases, with 20 bases separating them. The length of the CDR3 is 15 residues. Here the CDR3 reads CASFRTGFRVDTQYF. The DNA of the CDR3 is TGTGCCAGCTTCCGTACAGGGTTTCGGGTAGATACGCAGTATTTT.

The chain links TRBV4-3 to TRBJ1-4; TRBD1 is a possible D gene (6 bases). Trimming stripped 0 bases from V and 4 bases from J, with 18 bases between. The CDR3 consists of 18 residues. Germline CDR1 reads LGHNA; CDR2 reads YSLEER. The CDR3 region has the DNA TGCGCCAGCAGCCAAGATACGGCCCTAAGGGGGGGTAATGAAAAACTGTTTTTT. This gives the protein CASSQDTALRGGNEKLFF.

The CDR3 nucleotides are TGCGCCAGCAGCTTGGGAGGGATCTCTGGAAACACCATATATTTT. Encoded protein: CASSLGGISGNTIYF. The chain recombines TRBV5-1 with TRBJ1-3, with D unresolved. Germline V gene data show CDR1 as SGHRS and CDR2 as YFSETQ. V lost 0 bases and J 0 bases, leaving 7 bases between the germline ends. This CDR3 has 15 residues. The complete variable domain, with remaining parts taken from reference TRBV5-1 and TRBJ1-3, reads KAGVTQTPRYLIKTRGQQVTLSCSPISGHRSVSWYQQTPGQGLQFLFEYFSETQRNKGNFPGRFSGRQFSNSRSEMNVSTLELGDSALYLCASSLGGISGNTIYFGEGSWLTVV.

This rearrangement joins TRBV20-1 to TRBJ2-7; D is unclear. V lost 5 bases to trimming and J lost 4 bases, with 9 bases between them. The CDR3 totals 11 residues. Germline assignment: CDR1 DFQATT and CDR2 SNEGSKA (reference sequence). The CDR3 loop reads CSARRSYEQYF. Here the CDR3 DNA reads TGCAGTGCTCGACGGAGTTACGAGCAGTACTTC.

The rearrangement joins TRBV6-6 to TRBJ2-5, with TRBD2 matching 12 bases. The germline V gene encodes CDR1 MNHNY and CDR2 SVGAGI (reference sequence). J was trimmed by 5 bases and V by 6 bases; bases with no gene match: 10. CDR3 length equals 16 residues. CDR3 in amino acids: CASSRNPSGGGETQYF. The CDR3 DNA is TGTGCCAGCAGCCGAAATCCTAGCGGGGGGGGTGAGACCCAGTACTTC.

About this clone itself: Other nucleotide sequences in the sample specify the same CDR3. The chain uses TRBV20-1 and TRBJ1-1, with D maybe TRBD1 (5 bases). The CDR3 spans 11 residues. Looked up from germline, CDR1 is DFQATT and CDR2 is SNEGSKA (reference sequence). V lost 3 bases to trimming and J lost 5 bases, with 7 bases between them. The CDR3 sequence is CSAREGTEAFF. CDR3 coding DNA: TGCAGTGCTAGGGAGGGGACTGAAGCTTTCTTT.

The chain joins TRBV6-4 to TRBJ1-2, with 7 bases aligning to TRBD1. Germline V gene data show CDR1 as MRHNA and CDR2 as SNTAGT. The CDR3 is 13 residues long. Written as DNA, the CDR3 is TGTGTGATCCGGGACAGAAATAACTATGGCTACACCTTC. Translated, it gives CVIRDRNNYGYTF.